A single sample is the source of the 27 T cell receptor beta chains below, sequenced in a study of a mutant IDH1 vaccine in newly diagnosed glioma. The time point denotes: baseline, week 1 (first vaccination visit). Treatment noted: pre-vaccination baseline after standard-of-care therapy. Assay: immunoSEQ multiplex PCR; the TCRdb copy retains only in-frame clones and omits some. The data contain about 66,000 clones, 65% to 90% of them singletons. The sequenced sample was PBMCs, obtained from a glioma patient treated with radiotherapy, temozolomide or both. These receptors all come from a young man with glioma.

The rearrangement uses TRBV2 and TRBJ1-5; 7 nucleotides match TRBD1. CDR1 and CDR2 from the germline V gene are SNHLY and FYNNEI. Losses at the gene ends were 7 bases for V and 1 base for J; bases not matched to a gene: 4. This CDR3 is built from 14 residues. CDR3 in DNA: TGTGCCAGCAACGGACAGGCGAGCAATCAGCCCCAGCATTTT. This translates into CASNGQASNQPQHF.

As regards this clone: The junction does not match germline at one end; this may be a read error. The sample carries other DNA sequences with the same CDR3. CDR3 sequence: CASSPRAGAGNNSPLHF. The CDR3 DNA reads TGTGCCAGCAGCCCCCGGGCAGGGGCAGGGAATAATTCGCCCCTCCACTTT. This chain links TRBV9 with TRBJ1-6; D possibly corresponds to TRBD1 (6 bases). Per germline, CDR1 SGDLS and CDR2 YYNGEE. CDR3 length: 17 residues.

The chain couples TRBV12-5 to TRBJ1-2, with no clear D. CDR1 LGHNT and CDR2 FRNRAP come from the germline V gene. The CDR3 extends over 12 amino acids. Trimming took 3 bases from V and 5 from J, leaving 7 bases between them. CDR3 region: CASGFSAYGYTF. The DNA for the CDR3 is TGTGCTAGTGGTTTCTCAGCTTATGGCTACACCTTC.

The V and J genes are TRBV18 and TRBJ1-1, with D unclear. The CDR3 contains 15 residues. The V and J ends lost 3 bases and 4 bases respectively, with 15 bases between them. Germline V lookup: CDR1 KGHSH, CDR2 LQKENI. CDR3 region: CASSPFDTAGTEAFF. CDR3 in DNA: TGTGCCAGCTCACCGTTCGATACCGCGGGCACTGAAGCTTTCTTT.

The rearrangement links TRBV15 to TRBJ2-5, with 9 bases that match TRBD2. Germline V gene sequence: CDR1 LNHNV, CDR2 YYDKDF (reference sequence). The CDR3 totals 15 residues. The V and J ends lost 5 bases and 5 bases, in that order; junction bases with no gene match: 9. The CDR3 bases are TGTGCCACCAGCCTCCCGGCGGGGGGGAATGAGACCCAGTACTTC. Translating it yields CATSLPAGGNETQYF.

This chain uses TRBV6-5 with TRBJ1-2; D is unclear. V shed 0 bases and J shed 2 bases, with 10 bases lying between them. Germline CDR1 and CDR2: MNHEY and SVGAGI. The CDR3 contains 15 residues. The CDR3 nucleotides read TGTGCCAGCAGTTACTCCTATAGGTCCAACTATGGCTACACCTTC. It specifies CASSYSYRSNYGYTF.

The chain has TRBV18 and TRBJ1-2; perhaps TRBD1 as D (5 bases). Germline values: CDR1 KGHSH, CDR2 LQKENI. This CDR3 spans 14 amino acids. Deletions cut 2 bases from V and 2 bases from J, with 9 bases between. CDR3 amino acids: CASSPRDGNYGYTF. The CDR3 DNA is TGTGCCAGCTCACCAAGGGACGGAAACTATGGCTACACCTTC.

The rearrangement links TRBV19 to TRBJ2-7; D is uncertain. CDR1 and CDR2 from the germline V gene are LNHDA and SQIVND (reference sequence). V lost 3 bases and J lost 2, with 8 bases in between. The CDR3 consists of 13 residues. CDR3 DNA sequence: TGTGCCAGTAGTATTGATACGACCTACGAGCAGTACTTC. It translates to CASSIDTTYEQYF.

This chain uses TRBV12-5 with TRBJ1-1; possible D gene TRBD1, 6 bases. Between the trimmed V and J ends, which lost 0 bases and 3 bases, there was a span of 14 bases. This CDR3 region has 16 residues. Germline CDR1 LGHNT, CDR2 FRNRAP. This CDR3 reads CASGLVQGIGDTEAFF. In DNA, the CDR3 is TGTGCTAGTGGTTTGGTTCAGGGGATCGGGGACACTGAAGCTTTCTTT.

The DNA for the CDR3 is TGTGCCAGCAGCCCCTTAGGGCTCACGGGGGTCAATGGCTACACCTTC. Encoded protein: CASSPLGLTGVNGYTF. J is TRBJ1-2 and V is TRBV11-2; perhaps TRBD1 as D (5 bases). CDR1 is SGHAT and CDR2 is FQNNGV in the germline V gene. Trimming shortened V by 5 bases and J by 6 bases, and 22 bases separated the two germline ends. CDR3 length equals 16 residues.

The rearrangement uses TRBV6-5 and TRBJ2-2; 12 bases agree with TRBD1. Unmatched junction bases numbered 7, after V lost 4 bases and J lost 7 bases. CDR1 is MNHEY, CDR2 SVGAGI, per germline. This CDR3 contains 16 residues. CDR3 bases: TGTGCCAGCAGTTTACCGGGACAGGGGGCAGGCGGGGAGCTGTTTTTT. It is translated as CASSLPGQGAGGELFF.

A single count supports this clone. This chain joins TRBV14 and TRBJ1-1; 7 bases map to TRBD1. J gave up 7 bases and V 0 bases, and 17 bases lay outside the gene matches. CDR3 size: 18 residues. Germline CDR1 SGHDN, CDR2 FVKESK. This CDR3 is CASSQEGEDRNRGIEAFF. The CDR3 DNA reads TGTGCCAGCAGCCAAGAAGGCGAAGACCGGAACAGGGGAATTGAAGCTTTCTTT.

This chain uses TRBV30 with TRBJ2-1, with 8 bases lining up with TRBD2. The CDR3 spans 16 residues. Germline values: CDR1 GTSNPN, CDR2 SVGIG (reference sequence). Germline trimming cut 2 bases from V and 4 bases from J; bases unmatched to any gene: 10. The CDR3 region is CAWSQSRRGGYNEQFF. The CDR3 DNA reads TGTGCCTGGAGTCAGAGTCGTCGCGGGGGGTACAATGAGCAGTTCTTC.

The chain uses TRBV2 and TRBJ2-7; 9 nucleotides match TRBD2. Germline trimming cut 8 bases from V and 0 bases from J; bases unmatched to any gene: 5. Germline CDR1 reads SNHLY; CDR2 reads FYNNEI. The CDR3 has 14 residues. Here the CDR3 DNA reads TGTGCCAGCGGAGAGCGGGGGGCCTCCTACGAGCAGTACTTC. This encodes CASGERGASYEQYF.

The rearrangement links TRBV13 to TRBJ1-6; 7 nucleotides agree with TRBD1. Trimming took 1 base from V and 7 from J; bases not matched to a gene: 4. CDR3 length: 15 residues. From germline, CDR1 is PRHDT and CDR2 FYEKMQ (reference sequence). Written as DNA, the CDR3 is TGTGCCAGCAGCTTAGTACCACAGGGGAATTCACCCCTCCACTTT. As protein: CASSLVPQGNSPLHF.

This chain connects TRBV5-8 to TRBJ1-6; no firm D call. The V gene's germline CDR1 is SGHTS and CDR2 YDEGEE. V lost 1 base and J lost 7, with 6 bases in between. This CDR3 has 13 residues. Here the CDR3 reads CASSLYSNSPLHF. The DNA of the CDR3 is TGTGCCAGCAGCTTGTACTCGAATTCACCCCTCCACTTT.

V gene TRBV7-8 combines with J gene TRBJ1-1, with D maybe TRBD1 (6 bases). Per germline, CDR1 SGHVS and CDR2 FQNEAQ. The CDR3 runs to 14 residues. Trimming took 1 base from V and 0 from J, leaving 6 bases between them. Here the CDR3 reads CASSLDRVNTEAFF. The CDR3 DNA is TGTGCCAGCAGCTTAGACAGGGTGAACACTGAAGCTTTCTTT.

This rearrangement joins TRBV27 to TRBJ2-1, with D perhaps assigned TRBD1 or TRBD2 (5 bases each). Per the germline V gene, CDR1 is MNHEY and CDR2 is SMNVEV (reference sequence). The CDR3 runs 15 residues. Trimming cost V 5 bases and J 0 bases, with 11 bases left between them. The CDR3 region is CASSSRDGSYNEQFF. The CDR3, as DNA: TGTGCCAGCAGTAGCCGGGACGGCTCCTACAATGAGCAGTTCTTC.

This sequence joins TRBV6-5 and TRBJ2-7; D is unresolved. Germline values: CDR1 MNHEY, CDR2 SVGAGI. The CDR3 has 12 amino acids. V gave up 7 bases and J gave up 0 bases, with 7 bases separating them. The CDR3: CASKAASYEQYF. The CDR3 nucleotides read TGTGCCAGCAAGGCAGCCTCCTACGAGCAGTACTTC.

This chain connects TRBV18 to TRBJ1-5, with D perhaps matching TRBD1 (5 bases). The CDR3 is 15 residues long. CDR1 KGHSH and CDR2 LQKENI come from the germline V gene. The ends were cut back, 1 base at V and 2 bases at J, with 9 bases in the middle. CDR3 sequence reads: CASSPRRQRNQPQHF. The CDR3 nucleotides read TGTGCCAGCTCACCACGCCGACAGCGCAATCAGCCCCAGCATTTT.

V is TRBV5-6 and J is TRBJ1-1, with a possible D match to TRBD1 (5 bases). Germline CDR1 and CDR2: SGHDT and YYEEEE. The CDR3 runs 15 residues. Trimming stripped 3 bases from V and 4 bases from J, with 16 bases between. CDR3 bases: TGTGCCAGCAGCTCAGGACCTCCAAGGGGCACTGAAGCTTTCTTT. Amino acid sequence: CASSSGPPRGTEAFF. The variable domain in full, with the rest retrieved from reference TRBV5-6 and TRBJ1-1, is DAGVTQSPTHLIKTRGQQVTLRCSPKSGHDTVSWYQQALGQGPQFIFQYYEEEERQRGNFPDRFSGHQFPNYSSELNVNALLLGDSALYLCASSSGPPRGTEAFFGQGTRLTVV.

The rearrangement joins TRBV5-1 to TRBJ1-4; D may be TRBD1 (6 bases). The CDR3 is made up of 13 amino acids. Per germline, CDR1 SGHRS and CDR2 YFSETQ. The ends were cut back, 0 bases at V and 7 bases at J, with 7 bases in the middle. The CDR3 region has the DNA TGCGCCAGCAGCTTGGTACAGGGTGAAAAACTGTTTTTT. Encoded protein: CASSLVQGEKLFF.

Concerning this clone: Within the sample, other DNA sequences also encode this same CDR3. Here the CDR3 DNA reads TGCAGCGTGTCGGGGGACACCTATGGCTACACCTTC. Encoded protein: CSVSGDTYGYTF. The genes are TRBV29-1 and TRBJ1-2; TRBD1 is a possible D gene (6 bases). This CDR3 spans 12 amino acids. Germline V gene data show CDR1 as SQVTM and CDR2 as ANQGSEA. Deletions cut 6 bases from V and 4 bases from J, with 12 bases between.

This clone was seen just once. The chain couples TRBV30 to TRBJ2-5; D is perhaps TRBD2 (5 bases). The germline V gene encodes CDR1 GTSNPN and CDR2 SVGIG (reference sequence). The CDR3 consists of 12 residues. Trimming shortened V by 4 bases and J by 5 bases, and 11 bases separated the two germline ends. CDR3 region: CAWNPGWETQYF. CDR3 bases: TGTGCCTGGAATCCGGGGTGGGAGACCCAGTACTTC.

The rearrangement joins TRBV6-4 to TRBJ1-2, with TRBD1 matching 9 bases. Looked up from germline, CDR1 is MRHNA and CDR2 is SNTAGT. With V trimmed by 2 bases and J by 8 bases, 6 bases remained unmatched. This CDR3 spans 14 amino acids. The CDR3 region is CASSDPGQGFGYTF. The CDR3, as DNA: TGTGCCAGCAGTGACCCGGGACAGGGCTTCGGCTACACCTTC.

The chain is built from TRBV30 and TRBJ2-7; no definite D call. V was shortened by 4 bases and J by 2 bases, with 12 bases between the two germline ends. Germline CDR1 is GTSNPN and CDR2 is SVGIG (reference sequence). CDR3 length equals 13 residues. CDR3 coding DNA: TGTGCCTGGACCGGTCCTCCTACCTACGAGCAGTACTTC. Its translation is CAWTGPPTYEQYF.

The rearrangement uses TRBV5-1 and TRBJ1-1; the D is unclear. V lost 0 bases and J lost 4, with 7 bases in between. The germline V gene has CDR1 SGHRS and CDR2 YFSETQ. There are 13 residues in the CDR3. The CDR3 here is CASSLEGSTEAFF. In nucleotides, the CDR3 is TGCGCCAGCAGCTTGGAAGGGAGCACTGAAGCTTTCTTT.